The sequence of this TCR beta chain was determined in a study of T cells after yellow fever vaccination. At the level of the study: For low cell numbers, libraries were made with SMART-Seq v4 Ultra Low Input. Study outcomes and limitations: Only a small proportion of the clonotypes turned up in both the CD4 and the CD8 compartments, likely arising from convergent recombination. When the response was secondary, it was weaker but reached its peak faster, day 5 versus 15.

For TCR, cDNA came from 5'RACE template switching, which added a universal primer site and UMIs. TCRdb re-called the 5' RACE reads with MiXCR, one entry per CDR3 protein. The table records some 320,000 distinct CDR3 sequences, around 4.5% of them present only once. This clonotype was recorded at least ten times. As yet, its antigen is unknown. V lost 5 bases and J 1 base, leaving 17 bases between the germline ends. Germline V gene data show CDR1 as DFQATT and CDR2 as SNEGSKA (reference sequence). The CDR3 sequence is 15 residues long. This clonotype was obtained from a man in his late teens or twenties who received the YFV17D yellow fever vaccine. Sequencing used PBMCs, obtained 15 days after the yellow fever booster vaccination. The chain uses TRBV20-1 and TRBJ1-1; no clear D. CDR3 in amino acids: CSARRGGNSNTEAFF. The CDR3 DNA reads TGCAGTGCTCGACGTGGAGGGAACTCGAACACTGAAGCTTTCTTT.